Included here is one T cell receptor beta chain sequence, with context. The antigen it recognizes is unknown. No base qualities exist here, and no much larger clone lies one base off it. This sample was taken from a study of blood T cell repertoires in COVID-19 (dated by TCRdb to 2019 to 2021). With respect to the entire study: Collaborator samples came from the United States, Italy and Spain and covered acute and convalescent phases of COVID-19. Where HLA class I and class II types were available, the types were taken from metadata supplied by the sample provider, not from assay-based typing. Deeply sampled blood TCRbeta repertoires from subjects exposed to, actively infected with, or recovered from COVID-19 were included in the dataset. The repertoires were made available in a free public database intended to serve as a resource for research on the immune response to SARS-CoV-2. The material from the prospective study consisted of cDNA or gDNA derived from T cells, B-cell-depleted T cells, or PBMCs. The samples were drawn from the first 160 participants of the ongoing ImmuneRACE study and from over 950 subjects provided by 6 global collaborators. Sample metadata almost always included a de-identified subject ID, COVID-19 status, age in years and sex.

Whole blood was collected in K2EDTA tubes by collaborating institutions according to the institutions' own protocols. For TCRbeta analysis, collaborators shipped samples as frozen whole blood, isolated PBMCs, or DNA extracted from either of those sample types. TCRbeta CDR3 regions were amplified from genomic DNA using the immunoSEQ Assay, a bias-controlled multiplex PCR. In the authors' own workflow: The number of nucleated cells in each sample was estimated from the amplification of reference gene primers within the assay. Sequence reads were collapsed and filtered to measure the absolute abundance of every unique TCRbeta CDR3 rearrangement. For each sample, productive Simpson clonality was calculated by taking the square root of Simpson's diversity index across productive rearrangements. What TCRdb holds here is the immuneACCESS table cut down to in-frame rearrangements. Part of the clones is not present; checked against another copy, under half of the missing clones reflect an unresolved V gene, and the others are unexplained. That table supplies the V and J calls and clone size; D and trimming were determined from the DNA. The table for this sample lists 130,000 to 150,000 clones; roughly 76% of them were counted only once. The ten largest clones add up to 6.5% to 8.5% of the sample.

The CDR3, from cysteine to phenylalanine, totals 16 residues. Only the CDR3 DNA stays, 48 bases, in frame from base 1. The germline V gene provides CDR1 SGHRS and CDR2 YFSETQ. V was cut back by 5 bases and J by 4 bases, leaving a gap of 20 bases between them. The study at large found these results: How much clinical and demographic metadata was included differed by source and by participant, and the metadata was provided uncurated.

Sequences were obtained from peripheral blood. The chain employs TRBV5-1 and TRBJ2-3; D gene: possibly TRBD2, on 6 matching bases. The receptor was derived from a human donor with acute or convalescent COVID-19. The donor label of this sample is uncertain. The nucleotide sequence is TGCGCCAGCAGATATGGGACCGGGGCTAGCGCAGATACGCAGTATTTT. This encodes CASRYGTGASADTQYF.